The sequence of this T cell receptor beta chain was determined in a study of metastatic and nonmetastatic thyroid tumors. Overall study context: Patients with malignant and benign thyroid disease provided blood and tumor or nodule tissue, whose repertoires were compared.

Regarding this clone: Its specificity is not known.

Original processing notes: The authors used CDR3 differences across clinicopathological groups to build a distant-metastasis classifier for papillary thyroid cancer. Via MiXCR, TCRdb re-called the PCR reads. These V and J calls derive from TCRdb rather than the authors' analysis. The sample includes about 32,000 clones, around 20% of them seen just once. All patients reached thyroid surgery having received no treatment beforehand. Trimming stripped 2 bases from V and 8 bases from J, with 5 bases between. Germline V gene lookup returns CDR1 SGHKS and CDR2 YYEKEE (reference sequence). There are 12 residues in the CDR3. Study-level findings and limits: According to reports, the diversity of TCR beta was significantly higher in malignant thyroid tumors than in benign nodules, and this held in both blood and tumor samples.

What was sequenced was blood. The receptor's source is a female donor with papillary thyroid cancer or a benign thyroid nodule (not recorded which). Some clones in this sample may be carry-over from other donors' samples. V is TRBV5-5 and J is TRBJ1-6; D gene uncertain. CDR3 sequence: CASSFGDSPLHF. The CDR3 DNA sequence: TGTGCCAGCAGCTTCGGGGATTCACCCCTCCACTTT.